This TCR beta chain came from a study of patients and donors after allogeneic stem cell transplantation. V lost 4 bases and J lost 0; bases outside the gene matches: 12. The germline CDR1 and CDR2 sequences are SGHAT and FQNNGV. This CDR3 is built from 18 residues. Each CDR3 protein gets one entry after TCRdb re-called the RT-PCR reads with MiXCR. The sample contains approximately 410,000 distinct CDR3 sequences, 16% of which appear only once. The clonotype was recovered from a human donor who was either an allogeneic HSCT recipient or a stem cell or donor lymphocyte infusion donor (not recorded which). It is not recorded whose cells these are; they may come from a transplant donor. The V and J genes are TRBV11-2 and TRBJ2-3, with 8 nucleotides matching TRBD1. The sequenced sample was blood, either unsorted or a sorted T cell fraction (not recorded which). CDR3 in DNA: TGTGCCAGCAGCTCGAGGGCTTCGACAGGGGTCAGCACAGATACGCAGTATTTT. Amino acids: CASSSRASTGVSTDTQYF.